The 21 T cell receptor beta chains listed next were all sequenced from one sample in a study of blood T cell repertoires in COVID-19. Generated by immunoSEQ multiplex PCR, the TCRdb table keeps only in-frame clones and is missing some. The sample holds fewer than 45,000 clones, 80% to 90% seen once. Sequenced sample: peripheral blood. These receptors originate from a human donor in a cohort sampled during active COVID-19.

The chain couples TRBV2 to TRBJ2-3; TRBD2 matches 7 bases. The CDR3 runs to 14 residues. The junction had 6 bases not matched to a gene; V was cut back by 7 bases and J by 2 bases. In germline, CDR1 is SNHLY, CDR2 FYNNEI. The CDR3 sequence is CASNQAGITDTQYF. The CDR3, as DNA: TGTGCCAGCAACCAAGCGGGGATCACAGATACGCAGTATTTT.

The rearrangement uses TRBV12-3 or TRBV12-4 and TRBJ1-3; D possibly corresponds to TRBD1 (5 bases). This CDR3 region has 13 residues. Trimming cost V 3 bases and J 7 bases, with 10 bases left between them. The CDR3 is CASSFEGANTIYF. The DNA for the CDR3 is TGTGCCAGCAGTTTCGAAGGGGCGAACACCATATATTTT.

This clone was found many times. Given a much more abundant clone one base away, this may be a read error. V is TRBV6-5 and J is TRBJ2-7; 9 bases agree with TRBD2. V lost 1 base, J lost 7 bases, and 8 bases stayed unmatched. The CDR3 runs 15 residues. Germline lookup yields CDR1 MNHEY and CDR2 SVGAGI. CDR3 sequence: CASSYWGGGDREQYF. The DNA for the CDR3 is TGTGCCAGCAGTTACTGGGGCGGGGGGGATCGGGAGCAGTACTTC.

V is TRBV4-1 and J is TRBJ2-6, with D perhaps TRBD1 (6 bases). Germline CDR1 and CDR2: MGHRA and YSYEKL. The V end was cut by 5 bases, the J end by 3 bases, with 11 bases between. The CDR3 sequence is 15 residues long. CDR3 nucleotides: TGCGCCAGCAGCAGTCAGGGGCATGGGGCCAACGTCCTGACTTTC. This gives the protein CASSSQGHGANVLTF.

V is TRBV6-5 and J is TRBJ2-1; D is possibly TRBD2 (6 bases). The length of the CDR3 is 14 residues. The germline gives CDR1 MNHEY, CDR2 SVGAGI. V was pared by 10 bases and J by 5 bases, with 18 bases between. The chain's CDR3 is CATFRGLSNNEQFF. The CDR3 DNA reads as TGTGCCACCTTTAGGGGACTCTCAAACAATGAGCAGTTCTTC.

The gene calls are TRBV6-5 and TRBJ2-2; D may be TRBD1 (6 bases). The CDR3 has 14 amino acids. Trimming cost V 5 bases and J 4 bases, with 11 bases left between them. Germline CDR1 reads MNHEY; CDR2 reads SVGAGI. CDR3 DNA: TGTGCCAGCAGTCCGGGACAAACCACCGGGGAGCTGTTTTTT. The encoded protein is CASSPGQTTGELFF.

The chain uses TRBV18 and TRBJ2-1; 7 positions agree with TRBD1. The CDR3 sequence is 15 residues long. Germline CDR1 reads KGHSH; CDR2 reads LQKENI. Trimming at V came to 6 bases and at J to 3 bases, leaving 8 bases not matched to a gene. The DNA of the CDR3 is TGTGCCAGCTCGCGCGGACAGGTCAGCTACAATGAGCAGTTCTTC. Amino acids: CASSRGQVSYNEQFF.

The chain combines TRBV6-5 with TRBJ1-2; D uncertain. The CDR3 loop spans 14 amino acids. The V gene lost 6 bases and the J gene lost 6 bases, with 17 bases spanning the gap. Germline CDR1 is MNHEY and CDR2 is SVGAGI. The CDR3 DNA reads TGTGCCAGCAGGGGAGAAGGGCTCAACCATGGCTACACCTTC. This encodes CASRGEGLNHGYTF.

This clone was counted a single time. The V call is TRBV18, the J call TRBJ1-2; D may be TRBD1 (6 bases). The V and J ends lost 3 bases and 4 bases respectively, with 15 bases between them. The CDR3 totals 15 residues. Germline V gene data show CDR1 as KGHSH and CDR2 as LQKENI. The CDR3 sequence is CASSPETGSGYGYTF. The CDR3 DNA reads TGTGCCAGCTCACCTGAAACAGGGTCGGGCTATGGCTACACCTTC. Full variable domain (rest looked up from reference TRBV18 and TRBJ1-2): NAGVMQNPRHLVRRRGQEARLRCSPMKGHSHVYWYRQLPEEGLKFMVYLQKENIIDESGMPKERFSAEFPKEGPSILRIQQVVRGDSAAYFCASSPETGSGYGYTFGSGTRLTVV.

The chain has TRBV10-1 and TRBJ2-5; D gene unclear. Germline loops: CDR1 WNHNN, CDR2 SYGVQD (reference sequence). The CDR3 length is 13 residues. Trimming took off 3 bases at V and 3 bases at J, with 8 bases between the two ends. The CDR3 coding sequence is TGCGCCAGCAGTGACGCCGGTGAAGAGACCCAGTACTTC. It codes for CASSDAGEETQYF.

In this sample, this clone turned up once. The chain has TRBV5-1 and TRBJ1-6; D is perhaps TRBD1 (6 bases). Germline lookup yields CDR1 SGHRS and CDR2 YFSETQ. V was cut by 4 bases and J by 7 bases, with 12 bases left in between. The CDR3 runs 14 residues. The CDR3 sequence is CASSNGQTNSPLHF. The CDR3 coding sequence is TGCGCCAGCAGCAACGGACAGACAAATTCACCCCTCCACTTT.

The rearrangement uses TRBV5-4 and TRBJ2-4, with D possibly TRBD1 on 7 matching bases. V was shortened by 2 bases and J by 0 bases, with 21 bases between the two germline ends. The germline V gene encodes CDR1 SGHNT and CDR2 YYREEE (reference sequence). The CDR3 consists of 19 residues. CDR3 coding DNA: TGTGCCAGCAGCTTCTCCAGGGGGGACCAAGGACTAGCCAAAAACATTCAGTACTTC. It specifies CASSFSRGDQGLAKNIQYF.

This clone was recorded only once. Written as DNA, the CDR3 is TGTGCCAGCAGGCCCCGTCAGGGGACAGCAAACACCGGGGAGCTGTTTTTT. Translated: CASRPRQGTANTGELFF. The V and J genes are TRBV27 and TRBJ2-2; 7 bases align to TRBD1. Trimming cost V 6 bases and J 2 bases; bases outside gene matches: 12. Looked up from germline, CDR1 is MNHEY and CDR2 is SMNVEV (reference sequence). CDR3 length: 17 amino acids.

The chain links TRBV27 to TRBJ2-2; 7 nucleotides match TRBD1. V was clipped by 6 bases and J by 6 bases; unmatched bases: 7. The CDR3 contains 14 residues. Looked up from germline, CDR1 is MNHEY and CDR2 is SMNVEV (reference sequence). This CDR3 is CASSRDSVPGELFF. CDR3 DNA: TGTGCCAGCAGCCGGGACAGTGTGCCCGGGGAGCTGTTTTTT.

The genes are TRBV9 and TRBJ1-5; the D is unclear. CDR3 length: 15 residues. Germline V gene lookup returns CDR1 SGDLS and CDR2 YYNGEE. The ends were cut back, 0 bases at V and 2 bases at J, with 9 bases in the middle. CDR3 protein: CASSVAAVGNQPQHF. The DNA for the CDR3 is TGTGCCAGCAGCGTAGCTGCGGTTGGCAATCAGCCCCAGCATTTT.

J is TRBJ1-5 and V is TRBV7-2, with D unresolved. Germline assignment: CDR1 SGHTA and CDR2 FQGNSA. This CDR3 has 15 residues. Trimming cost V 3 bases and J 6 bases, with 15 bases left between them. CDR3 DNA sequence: TGTGCCAGCAGCTTTGGCGGCGCCGACTCTCAGCCCCAGCATTTT. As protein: CASSFGGADSQPQHF.

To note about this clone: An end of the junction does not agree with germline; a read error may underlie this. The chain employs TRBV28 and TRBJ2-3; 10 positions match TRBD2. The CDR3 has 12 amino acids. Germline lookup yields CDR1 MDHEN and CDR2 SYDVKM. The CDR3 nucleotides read TGTGCCAGCAGTTTAAGTGGGACTAGCGCCCATTTT. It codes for CASSLSGTSAHF.

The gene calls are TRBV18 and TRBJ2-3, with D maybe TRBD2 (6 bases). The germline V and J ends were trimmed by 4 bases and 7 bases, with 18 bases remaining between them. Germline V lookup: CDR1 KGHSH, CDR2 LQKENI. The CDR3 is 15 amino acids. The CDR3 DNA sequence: TGTGCCAGCTCACTCCCCAGGGACTCGGGGAATACGCAGTATTTT. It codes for CASSLPRDSGNTQYF.

The CDR3 spells CASRAGMNQPQHF. The CDR3 coding sequence is TGTGCCAGCAGAGCAGGGATGAATCAGCCCCAGCATTTT. This chain joins TRBV2 and TRBJ1-5, with D perhaps TRBD1 (5 bases). The CDR3 contains 13 residues. Germline CDR1 SNHLY, CDR2 FYNNEI. The V end lost 6 bases, the J end lost 4 bases, and 10 bases lay between the germline ends.

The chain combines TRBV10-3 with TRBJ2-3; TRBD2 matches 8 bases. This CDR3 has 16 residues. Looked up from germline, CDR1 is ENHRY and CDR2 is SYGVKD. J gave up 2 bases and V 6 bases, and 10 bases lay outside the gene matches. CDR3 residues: CAIRNPAGAATDTQYF. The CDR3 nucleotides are TGTGCCATCAGGAATCCAGCGGGGGCGGCCACAGATACGCAGTATTTT.

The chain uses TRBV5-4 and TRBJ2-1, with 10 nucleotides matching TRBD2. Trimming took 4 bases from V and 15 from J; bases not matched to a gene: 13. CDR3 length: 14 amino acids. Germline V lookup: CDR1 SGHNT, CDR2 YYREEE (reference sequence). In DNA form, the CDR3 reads TGTGCCAGCAGCGACGGAACAGCTAGCGGGGGCCGGTTCTTC. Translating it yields CASSDGTASGGRFF.